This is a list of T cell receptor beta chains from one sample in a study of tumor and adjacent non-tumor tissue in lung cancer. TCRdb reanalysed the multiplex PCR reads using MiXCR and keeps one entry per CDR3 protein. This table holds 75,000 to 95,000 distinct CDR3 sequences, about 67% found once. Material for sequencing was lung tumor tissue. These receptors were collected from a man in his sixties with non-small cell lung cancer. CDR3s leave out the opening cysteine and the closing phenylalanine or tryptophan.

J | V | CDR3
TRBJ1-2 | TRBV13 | ASSPRDRDRYGYT
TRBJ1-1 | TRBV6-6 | DSSTPAGKVTEAF
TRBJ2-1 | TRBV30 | AWSRAGANEQF
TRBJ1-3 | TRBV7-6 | ASSSRQLLGNTIY
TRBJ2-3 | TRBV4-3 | AISLRPGGDTDTQY
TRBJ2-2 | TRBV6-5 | ASVRWTAGLAENTGELF
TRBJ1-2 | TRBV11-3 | ASSLVTGGGESGYT
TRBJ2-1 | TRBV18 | ASSPNRGAHNEQF
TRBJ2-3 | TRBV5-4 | ASSLLWADTQY
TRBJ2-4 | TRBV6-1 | ASSELEVKNIHY
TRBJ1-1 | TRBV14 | ASESTADGGSTEAS
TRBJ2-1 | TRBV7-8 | ASSLGNSYNEQF
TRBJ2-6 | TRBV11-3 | ASSRQGSRANVLT
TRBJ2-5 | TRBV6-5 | ASRSTWGGETQY
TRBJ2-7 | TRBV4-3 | ASSQETGGHREQY
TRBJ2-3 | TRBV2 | ASSETGHTDTQY
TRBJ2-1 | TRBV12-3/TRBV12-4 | ASSYCGRLAGGLYNEQF
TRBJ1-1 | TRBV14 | VSSQDLGAAEAL
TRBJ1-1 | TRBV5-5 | ASSTTGFGAF
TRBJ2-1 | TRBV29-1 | SVASGRVDGEQF